The 25 T cell receptor beta chains reported below all come from one sample, sequenced in a study of control samples from healthy donors and cancer patients (dated by TCRdb to the early 2020s). The method behind the library was the immunoSEQ multiplex PCR assay. Sourced from immuneACCESS, this table was stored by TCRdb with only in-frame sequences that have V and J called. A share of the clones is absent; for the studies checked, an unresolved V gene accounts for under half, and the remainder has no known explanation. The sample contains under 150,000 clones, around 91% of them found a single time. The ten largest clonotypes hold 0.95% to 1.3% of the sample. The sample comprised PBMCs. These receptors were taken from a woman aged 45-60 years with colorectal cancer.

This chain uses TRBV10-3 with TRBJ1-1; D is unclear. The germline V gene has CDR1 ENHRY and CDR2 SYGVKD. Trimming removed 0 bases at V and 6 bases at J, with 8 bases between. The CDR3 is made up of 13 amino acids. The CDR3 DNA sequence: TGTGCCATCAGTGAGTCGAACCTGCCTGAAGCTTTCTTT. Its protein is CAISESNLPEAFF.

This chain links TRBV27 with TRBJ2-1, with 8 positions matching TRBD2. V lost 6 bases and J lost 0; bases outside the gene matches: 4. This CDR3 comprises 15 residues. In germline, CDR1 is MNHEY, CDR2 SMNVEV (reference sequence). CDR3 region: CASRLAGSSYNEQFF. The CDR3 DNA follows: TGTGCCAGCAGGCTAGCGGGCTCCTCCTACAATGAGCAGTTCTTC.

The chain carries TRBV29-1 and TRBJ1-4; TRBD1 matches at 7 bases. Germline-derived CDR1 and CDR2 are SQVTM and ANQGSEA. The J segment lost 11 bases and the V segment lost 6 bases, leaving 6 bases of the junction unmatched. There are 11 residues in the CDR3. This CDR3 reads CSVRQGRKLFF. CDR3 sequence (DNA): TGCAGCGTCCGACAGGGAAGGAAACTGTTTTTT. Complete variable domain (other parts from reference TRBV29-1 and TRBJ1-4): SAVISQKPSRDICQRGTSLTIQCQVDSQVTMMFWYRQQPGQSLTLIATANQGSEATYESGFVIDKFPISRPNLTFSTLTVSNMSPEDSSIYLCSVRQGRKLFFGSGTQLSVL.

The V and J genes are TRBV6-6 and TRBJ1-1, with TRBD1 matching over 11 bases. The CDR3 sequence is 15 residues long. Germline lookup yields CDR1 MNHNY and CDR2 SVGAGI (reference sequence). The J segment lost 4 bases and the V segment lost 2 bases, leaving 3 bases of the junction unmatched. The CDR3 coding sequence is TGTGCCAGCAGTTACGGACAGGGGGCGGGCACTGAAGCTTTCTTT. It specifies CASSYGQGAGTEAFF.

J is TRBJ2-1 and V is TRBV19, with TRBD2 matching over 8 bases. CDR1 and CDR2 (germline): LNHDA, SQIVND (reference sequence). CDR3 length: 14 residues. Unmatched junction bases numbered 4, after V lost 4 bases and J lost 5 bases. This CDR3 is CASSSGRLNNEQFF. The CDR3 nucleotides read TGTGCCAGTAGTAGCGGGAGGTTGAACAATGAGCAGTTCTTC.

The rearrangement links TRBV2 to TRBJ2-3; no reliable D call. Trimming pared 8 bases from V and 6 bases from J, leaving 15 bases between. Germline loops: CDR1 SNHLY, CDR2 FYNNEI. The CDR3 consists of 13 residues. The CDR3 region has the DNA TGTGCCAGCGGGGTTTCTAGGATTGATACGCAGTATTTT. It codes for CASGVSRIDTQYF. Full variable domain (missing parts from reference TRBV2 and TRBJ2-3): EPEVTQTPSHQVTQMGQEVILRCVPISNHLYFYWYRQILGQKVEFLVSFYNNEISEKSEIFDDQFSVERPDGSNFTLKIRSTKLEDSAMYFCASGVSRIDTQYFGPGTRLTVL.

V usage is TRBV27 and J usage is TRBJ2-3, with 9 bases fitting TRBD1. J gave up 6 bases and V 4 bases, and 5 bases lay outside the gene matches. The CDR3 has 14 residues. Germline lookup yields CDR1 MNHEY and CDR2 SMNVEV (reference sequence). The CDR3 loop reads CASSSGQGKDTQYF. CDR3 nucleotide sequence: TGTGCCAGCAGTTCGGGACAGGGTAAGGATACGCAGTATTTT.

CDR3 sequence reads: CASSNSGTGGQPQHF. CDR3 DNA: TGTGCCAGCAGTAACTCTGGGACAGGTGGTCAGCCCCAGCATTTT. The chain is built from TRBV28 and TRBJ1-5, with TRBD1 identical over 8 bases. This CDR3 spans 15 amino acids. CDR1 and CDR2 from the germline V gene are MDHEN and SYDVKM. V was clipped by 5 bases and J by 6 bases; unmatched bases: 9. Supplemented by reference TRBV28 and TRBJ1-5, the full variable domain reads DVKVTQSSRYLVKRTGEKVFLECVQDMDHENMFWYRQDPGLGLRLIYFSYDVKMKEKGDIPEGYSVSREKKERFSLILESASTNQTSMYLCASSNSGTGGQPQHFGDGTRLSIL.

The chain couples TRBV5-6 to TRBJ1-1; D not resolved. This CDR3 comprises 16 residues. CDR1 is SGHDT and CDR2 is YYEEEE in the germline V gene. Trimming removed 3 bases at V and 9 bases at J, with 24 bases between. The CDR3 loop is CASSYQILEKLGKAFF. As DNA, the CDR3 is TGTGCCAGCAGCTACCAGATTTTGGAGAAACTAGGCAAAGCTTTCTTT.

This chain connects TRBV28 to TRBJ2-7; 10 nucleotides line up with TRBD1. CDR1 and CDR2 (germline): MDHEN, SYDVKM. This CDR3 spans 18 amino acids. V dropped 5 bases and J dropped 4; count of bases not matched to a gene: 17. The CDR3 sequence: CASSPPRPGQGNVYEQYF. CDR3 coding DNA: TGTGCCAGCAGTCCACCGAGGCCGGGACAGGGGAATGTGTACGAGCAGTACTTC. Looking up the rest from reference TRBV28 and TRBJ2-7 gives the full variable domain: DVKVTQSSRYLVKRTGEKVFLECVQDMDHENMFWYRQDPGLGLRLIYFSYDVKMKEKGDIPEGYSVSREKKERFSLILESASTNQTSMYLCASSPPRPGQGNVYEQYFGPGTRLTVT.

This clone occurred once. This chain links TRBV19 with TRBJ2-1; TRBD1 is a possible D gene (5 bases). This CDR3 has 22 residues. The V end was cut by 7 bases, the J end by 0 bases, with 34 bases between. Germline CDR1 LNHDA, CDR2 SQIVND (reference sequence). CDR3 residues: CASTPTVVGARSPSDSYNEQFF. In nucleotides, the CDR3 is TGTGCCAGTACCCCTACTGTTGTAGGGGCGCGGTCCCCTTCAGACTCCTACAATGAGCAGTTCTTC.

This clone was counted many times. V is TRBV19 and J is TRBJ1-5; 7 positions agree with TRBD1. Germline values: CDR1 LNHDA, CDR2 SQIVND (reference sequence). J gave up 7 bases and V 0 bases, and 12 bases lay outside the gene matches. The CDR3 consists of 17 residues. CDR3 protein: CASSIEGGGFSRQPQHF. CDR3 DNA sequence: TGTGCCAGTAGTATAGAAGGAGGGGGCTTTTCGCGGCAGCCCCAGCATTTT.

This clone was seen only once. This chain connects TRBV5-1 to TRBJ2-7, with 7 bases that match TRBD1. This CDR3 is built from 15 residues. Germline CDR1 and CDR2: SGHRS and YFSETQ. With 7 bases clipped from V and 1 base from J, the junction kept 11 bases outside the gene matches. CDR3 loop: CASGQGTAISYEQYF. The DNA for the CDR3 is TGCGCCAGCGGCCAAGGGACAGCGATTTCCTACGAGCAGTACTTC.

This clone was picked up one time. The CDR3 spells CASRRQVGRDQDTGELFF. In DNA, the CDR3 is TGTGCCAGCAGGCGACAGGTCGGTCGGGATCAGGACACCGGGGAGCTGTTTTTT. The J gene is TRBJ2-2, the V gene TRBV27, with D possibly TRBD1 on 6 matching bases. The CDR3 runs to 18 residues. The V gene lost 6 bases and the J gene lost 3 bases, with 23 bases spanning the gap. Germline lookup yields CDR1 MNHEY and CDR2 SMNVEV (reference sequence).

J is TRBJ1-3 and V is TRBV5-4; D is perhaps TRBD1 (5 bases). Trimming stripped 2 bases from V and 0 bases from J, with 9 bases between. This CDR3 is 15 amino acids long. Germline V lookup: CDR1 SGHNT, CDR2 YYREEE (reference sequence). In nucleotides, the CDR3 is TGTGCCAGCAGCTTCCGGGGGGGCTCTGGAAACACCATATATTTT. Its protein product is CASSFRGGSGNTIYF.

The V call is TRBV7-7, the J call TRBJ2-7; possibly TRBD1 for D (5 bases). V lost 2 bases, J lost 5 bases, and 10 bases lay in between. The CDR3 runs to 13 residues. In germline, CDR1 is SSHAT, CDR2 FNYEAQ (reference sequence). The CDR3 here is CASSLNWGDEQYF. The DNA of the CDR3 is TGTGCCAGCAGCTTAAATTGGGGCGACGAGCAGTACTTC.

This clone was seen a single time. The rearrangement joins TRBV5-1 to TRBJ2-3, with D uncertain. V lost 0 bases to trimming and J lost 3 bases, with 11 bases between them. The CDR3 sequence is 15 residues long. The germline V gene encodes CDR1 SGHRS and CDR2 YFSETQ. CDR3 nucleotide sequence: TGCGCCAGCAGCTTGGAACCTTCGCGAACAGATACGCAGTATTTT. Protein sequence: CASSLEPSRTDTQYF.

There are a few counts of this clone. The chain has TRBV7-3 and TRBJ2-3; 12 bases are shared with TRBD2. The CDR3 spans 15 residues. CDR1 SGHTA and CDR2 FQGTGA come from the germline V gene. With 5 bases clipped from V and 5 bases from J, the junction kept 5 bases outside the gene matches. This CDR3 reads CASSKTSGGVDTQYF. In nucleotides, the CDR3 is TGTGCCAGCAGCAAGACTAGCGGGGGAGTAGATACGCAGTATTTT.

This chain uses TRBV13 with TRBJ1-5; D is undetermined. Germline CDR1 reads PRHDT; CDR2 reads FYEKMQ (reference sequence). V was shortened by 5 bases and J by 6 bases, with 14 bases between the two germline ends. The length of the CDR3 is 14 residues. CDR3 bases: TGTGCCAGCAGCCGAGGTCGAGTAGGTCAGCCCCAGCATTTT. It is translated as CASSRGRVGQPQHF.

This chain joins TRBV7-6 and TRBJ2-5, with 12 bases aligning to TRBD2. The germline CDR1 and CDR2 sequences are SGHVS and FNYEAQ. This CDR3 has 15 residues. After removal of 6 bases from V and 7 bases from J, the junction contained 9 bases not matched to a gene. In DNA, the CDR3 is TGTGCCAGCAGTGACGTTCCTAGCGGGGGGGGGACCCAGTACTTC. Protein: CASSDVPSGGGTQYF.

J is TRBJ1-1 and V is TRBV9; the match to TRBD1 covers 9 bases. V shed 4 bases and J 2 bases; nucleotides not matched to a gene: 9. This CDR3 comprises 16 residues. Germline values: CDR1 SGDLS, CDR2 YYNGEE. DNA of the CDR3: TGTGCCAGCAGCCCTCACGACAGGGGGTATAACACTGAAGCTTTCTTT. Protein sequence: CASSPHDRGYNTEAFF. The entire variable domain, with the rest obtained from reference TRBV9 and TRBJ1-1, is as follows: DSGVTQTPKHLITATGQRVTLRCSPRSGDLSVYWYQQSLDQGLQFLIQYYNGEERAKGNILERFSAQQFPDLHSELNLSSLELGDSALYFCASSPHDRGYNTEAFFGQGTRLTVV.

The chain is built from TRBV21-1 and TRBJ1-2. TRBV21-1 is recorded as a pseudogene. The CDR3 has 15 amino acids. For the CDR3, the DNA is TGTGCCAGCAGCAAAGGGCCGGGGGCGAGGGATGGCTACACCTTC. Its protein is CASSKGPGARDGYTF.

The CDR3 sequence is CSVGKGLSGANVLTF. In DNA form, the CDR3 reads TGCAGCGTTGGTAAAGGGCTCTCTGGGGCCAACGTCCTGACTTTC. The V gene is TRBV29-1, the J gene TRBJ2-6; no reliable D call. This CDR3 region has 15 residues. Germline-derived CDR1 and CDR2 are SQVTM and ANQGSEA. Deletions cut 4 bases from V and 0 bases from J, with 10 bases between.

The genes are TRBV19 and TRBJ2-7; 8 positions agree with TRBD1. The V gene's germline CDR1 is LNHDA and CDR2 SQIVND (reference sequence). Trimming took 8 bases from V and 2 from J; bases not matched to a gene: 2. The CDR3 sequence is 12 residues long. CDR3 coding DNA: TGTGCCAGTTCGGACAGGGCCTACGAGCAGTACTTC. Protein sequence: CASSDRAYEQYF. Full variable domain (outside the CDR3, taken from reference TRBV19 and TRBJ2-7): DGGITQSPKYLFRKEGQNVTLSCEQNLNHDAMYWYRQDPGQGLRLIYYSQIVNDFQKGDIAEGYSVSREKKESFPLTVTSAQKNPTAFYLCASSDRAYEQYFGPGTRLTVT.

The chain is built from TRBV28 and TRBJ2-3; 8 bases fit TRBD1. CDR1 is MDHEN, CDR2 SYDVKM, per germline. The CDR3 is 14 residues long. J lost 3 bases, V lost 6 bases, and 5 bases had no gene match. CDR3 bases: TGTGCCAGCAGACCGACAGGGGTGACAGATACGCAGTATTTT. This codes for CASRPTGVTDTQYF.